This record covers a single T cell receptor beta chain. The sample belongs to a study of memory CD4+ T cells and cytomegalovirus serostatus. Germline loops: CDR1 SGHTS, CDR2 YDEGEE. The V and J ends lost 3 bases and 0 bases respectively, with 7 bases between them. The CDR3 covers 14 residues. The sort gate was single viable CD3+CD4+CD8-CD45RO+ cells for memory CD4+ T cells. Here immunoSEQ multiplex PCR was the method, and the copy in TCRdb shows in-frame clones only, minus some. This sample carries about 54,000 clones, around 78% of them seen once, and the ten largest clones take 1.6%. This sequence joins TRBV5-8 and TRBJ1-5; no clear D gene. Sequenced sample: memory CD4+ T cells from blood. The TCR comes from an adult in good health and CMV-seronegative. This CDR3 is CASSWQDSNQPQHF. The CDR3 DNA follows: TGTGCCAGCAGCTGGCAGGATAGCAATCAGCCCCAGCATTTT.